Sequencing of this T cell receptor beta chain was carried out in a study of cytomegalovirus exposure and HLA in healthy donors. Study results and limitations: Reported results showed that the classifier diagnosed cytomegalovirus status with high specificity and sensitivity. The study put some 160 TCR beta chains on its list as cytomegalovirus-associated.

With regard to this clone: Its cognate antigen is unknown.

The data were produced by immunoSEQ multiplex PCR, yet TCRdb's version contains in-frame clones alone and is incomplete. The sample includes about 130,000 clones, just under 90% of them seen just once. Germline assignment: CDR1 LNHDA and CDR2 SQIVND (reference sequence). The trim removed 4 bases at V and 0 bases at J, leaving 7 bases unmatched. This CDR3 comprises 17 residues. Material for sequencing was PBMCs. The chain combines TRBV19 with TRBJ2-1; 9 bases are a match to TRBD2. This clonotype was obtained from a man under 40 in good health and CMV-seronegative. The CDR3 reads CASSSSGGPISYNEQFF. The CDR3, as DNA: TGTGCCAGTAGTAGCAGCGGGGGGCCTATCTCCTACAATGAGCAGTTCTTC.